This is a list of T cell receptor beta chains from one sample in a study of T cells in Graves' hyperthyroidism and ophthalmopathy. From the multiplex PCR reads, TCRdb called clonotypes with MiXCR, one entry per CDR3 protein. The table lists about 720,000 distinct CDR3 sequences, roughly a sixth of them singletons, with roughly a sixth in the top ten. Sequencing was performed on blood. The receptors stem from a woman between 45 and 60 years old with Graves' hyperthyroidism that later progressed to Graves' ophthalmopathy. CDR3s include the opening cysteine and the closing phenylalanine or tryptophan. D genes are given only for firm matches. The size entry is marked missing in some rows and otherwise reads once, few, many or a size class.

v_call,j_call,clone_size,d_call,cdr3_aa,cdr3_nt
TRBV3-1,TRBJ1-2,once,-,CASGQGPAGALTF,TGTGCCAGCGGCCAAGGTCCAGCAGGGGCTTTAACCTTC
TRBV10-3,TRBJ2-2,few,TRBD1,CAISSLDRTNTGELFF,TGTGCCATCAGTTCTCTGGACAGGACCAACACCGGGGAGCTGTTTTTT
TRBV7-9,TRBJ1-2,-,-,CASSTKINYGYTF,TGTGCCAGCAGCACCAAGATTAACTATGGCTACACCTTC
TRBV3-1,TRBJ2-3,-,TRBD2,CASSQFGGAIDTQYF,TGTGCCAGCAGCCAATTCGGGGGGGCCATCGATACGCAGTATTTT
TRBV2,TRBJ1-3,few,-,CASSDLLLENTIYF,TGTGCCAGCAGTGATCTCCTTCTAGAAAACACCATATATTTT
TRBV7-9,TRBJ2-3,many,-,CASLSRDTSSTDTQYF,TGTGCCAGCCTCTCTCGGGACACTTCTAGCACAGATACGCAGTATTTT
TRBV4-1,TRBJ2-7,-,-,CASSPREGETYEQYF,TGCGCCAGCAGCCCTAGGGAAGGGGAAACGTACGAGCAGTACTTC
TRBV12-3/TRBV12-4,TRBJ1-1,-,-,CASSPRAMNTEAFF,TGTGCCAGCAGTCCCAGGGCCATGAACACTGAAGCTTTCTTT
TRBV11-2,TRBJ1-5,many,-,CASSLAPQGNQPQHF,TGTGCCAGCAGCTTAGCTCCCCAGGGCAATCAGCCCCAGCATTTT
TRBV6-4,TRBJ2-2,-,-,CASRNTGTGELFF,TGTGCCAGCAGGAATACAGGGACCGGGGAGCTGTTTTTT
TRBV6-1,TRBJ1-5,few,TRBD1,CASTTQGTGSRQPQHF,TGTGCCAGCACCACGCAAGGGACAGGGTCTCGTCAGCCCCAGCATTTT
TRBV27,TRBJ2-1,many,-,CASSSQGYNEQFF,TGTGCCAGCAGTTCACAGGGTTACAATGAGCAGTTCTTC
TRBV20-1,TRBJ1-5,many,-,CSALVLGYNQPQHF,TGCAGTGCCCTCGTGCTGGGGTACAATCAGCCCCAGCATTTT
TRBV6-1,TRBJ1-1,many,TRBD1,CASSEVGTGTEAFF,TGTGCCAGCAGTGAAGTCGGGACAGGGACTGAAGCTTTCTTT
TRBV20-1,TRBJ1-4,-,-,CSARSPTIEKLFF,TGCAGTGCCCGAAGCCCAACAATTGAAAAACTGTTTTTT
TRBV24-1,TRBJ1-2,-,-,CATSEQTGPNYGYTF,TGTGCCACCAGTGAGCAAACAGGGCCTAACTATGGCTACACCTTC
TRBV29-1,TRBJ2-1,-,-,CSAEGSPVSYNEQFF,TGCAGCGCCGAGGGCAGCCCGGTCTCCTACAATGAGCAGTTCTTC
TRBV2,TRBJ1-4,-,TRBD1,CASSGVRTGRDEKLFF,TGTGCCAGCAGTGGGGTGAGGACAGGGAGGGATGAAAAACTGTTTTTT
TRBV27,TRBJ2-7,few,TRBD2,CASSSLWEGMSYEQYF,TGTGCCAGCAGTTCTCTTTGGGAGGGGATGTCCTACGAGCAGTACTTC
TRBV5-6,TRBJ1-2,-,-,CASSRTVANYGYTF,TGTGCCAGCAGCCGGACAGTTGCTAACTATGGCTACACCTTC
TRBV18,TRBJ1-5,few,TRBD1,CASSLALQGAKQPQHF,TGTGCCAGCTCACTCGCGCTACAGGGGGCTAAACAGCCCCAGCATTTT
TRBV6-1,TRBJ2-5,-,TRBD1,CASSSSGTEYQETQYF,TGTGCCAGCAGTTCCTCCGGGACAGAGTACCAAGAGACCCAGTACTTC
TRBV7-2,TRBJ2-3,few,-,CASSSGPLTDTQYF,TGTGCCAGCAGCTCGGGCCCTTTAACAGATACGCAGTATTTT
TRBV20-1,TRBJ2-1,-,-,CGARDTPPPAYNEQFF,TGCGGTGCTAGAGATACCCCCCCTCCAGCCTACAATGAGCAGTTCTTC
TRBV14,TRBJ2-2,-,-,CASSQDFTGELFF,TGTGCCAGCAGCCAAGATTTCACCGGGGAGCTGTTTTTT
TRBV18,TRBJ1-2,many,-,CASSPAGGPHYGYTF,TGTGCCAGCTCACCCGCCGGGGGACCACACTATGGCTACACCTTC
TRBV29-1,TRBJ2-4,few,-,CSVRGIDLAKNIQYF,TGCAGCGTTAGAGGCATCGATCTAGCCAAAAACATTCAGTACTTC
TRBV19,TRBJ1-1,few,TRBD1,CASSADRGLGAFF,TGTGCCAGTAGTGCGGACAGGGGGCTCGGAGCTTTCTTT
TRBV6-1,TRBJ1-2,many,TRBD1,CASRPRDSPNYGYTF,TGTGCCAGCAGACCCCGGGACAGCCCTAACTATGGCTACACCTTC